One sample yielded the 3 T cell receptor beta chains listed below, sequenced in a study of cytomegalovirus exposure and HLA in healthy donors. Both 60 Vbeta primers and 13 Jbeta primers went into the PCR. TCRdb's copy holds only in-frame clones and misses some; the assay was immunoSEQ multiplex PCR. The table shows 250,000 to 350,000 clones, with about nine tenths occurring only once. The sample comprised PBMCs. These receptors were obtained from a man aged 35 to 55 in good health and CMV-seropositive.

The J gene is TRBJ2-7, the V gene TRBV28; weak D call: TRBD1 (6 bases). This CDR3 is built from 14 residues. V lost 2 bases to trimming and J lost 5 bases, with 13 bases between them. CDR1 and CDR2 from the germline V gene are MDHEN and SYDVKM. CDR3 residues: CASSLNARGHEQYF. CDR3 DNA sequence: TGTGCCAGCAGTTTAAACGCCAGGGGCCACGAGCAGTACTTC.

CDR3 sequence reads: CSVESGANEKLFF. The CDR3 bases are TGCAGCGTTGAATCAGGGGCTAATGAAAAACTGTTTTTT. V and J are TRBV29-1 and TRBJ1-4; a weak D match, TRBD1 (6 bases). The germline V gene has CDR1 SQVTM and CDR2 ANQGSEA. V was cut by 2 bases and J by 3 bases, with 7 bases left in between. The CDR3 consists of 13 residues. Complete variable domain (other parts from reference TRBV29-1 and TRBJ1-4): SAVISQKPSRDICQRGTSLTIQCQVDSQVTMMFWYRQQPGQSLTLIATANQGSEATYESGFVIDKFPISRPNLTFSTLTVSNMSPEDSSIYLCSVESGANEKLFFGSGTQLSVL.

J is TRBJ1-1 and V is TRBV7-6; D is unclear. This CDR3 comprises 13 residues. Germline V CDR1 and CDR2: SGHVS, FNYEAQ. V was shortened by 5 bases and J by 2 bases, with 9 bases between the two germline ends. The CDR3 coding sequence is TGTGCCAGCAGCCGAGGGCGTAACACTGAAGCTTTCTTT. It specifies CASSRGRNTEAFF.